What follows are 23 T cell receptor beta chains derived from one specimen sequenced in a study of T cells in Graves' hyperthyroidism and ophthalmopathy. TCR beta CDR3 regions were amplified from RNA. With the HTBI primer set, the TCR CDR3 went through a first round of RT-PCR. TCRdb reprocessed the multiplex PCR reads with MiXCR, giving one entry per CDR3 protein. Among fewer than 400,000 distinct CDR3 sequences listed, about a sixth were seen once. Sequencing was done on a sample of blood. These receptors were collected from a woman aged 18 to 35 with Graves' hyperthyroidism that later progressed to Graves' ophthalmopathy.

Many counts were recorded for this clonotype. The chain couples TRBV3-1 to TRBJ1-2; TRBD1 aligns across 9 bases. This CDR3 has 15 residues. Germline V gives CDR1 LGHDT, CDR2 YNNKEL (reference sequence). V was pared by 1 base and J by 4 bases, with 4 bases of the junction left unmatched. CDR3 region: CASSQAQGATYGYTF. The CDR3 nucleotides are TGTGCCAGCAGCCAAGCACAGGGGGCCACCTATGGCTACACCTTC.

This clonotype was counted only a few times. This chain links TRBV5-1 with TRBJ2-7; 8 bases match TRBD1. V shed 3 bases, J shed 0 bases, and the junction held 5 bases outside the gene matches. CDR3 length: 15 amino acids. The germline V gene has CDR1 SGHRS and CDR2 YFSETQ. CDR3 sequence reads: CASSWGDRSSYEQYF. DNA for the CDR3: TGCGCCAGCAGCTGGGGGGACAGGAGCTCCTACGAGCAGTACTTC.

This clonotype was detected only a few times. V is TRBV6-1 and J is TRBJ2-7, with 7 positions matching TRBD2. The CDR3 loop spans 14 amino acids. Trimming at V came to 6 bases and at J to 3 bases, leaving 8 bases not matched to a gene. CDR1 is MNHNS, CDR2 SASEGT, per germline. DNA of the CDR3: TGTGCCAGCAGGCCCTGGGGCGGGGGCTACGAGCAGTACTTC. It specifies CASRPWGGGYEQYF.

This clonotype was seen at least ten times. V and J are TRBV27 and TRBJ2-2, with 8 bases matching TRBD1. The J segment lost 5 bases and the V segment lost 10 bases, leaving 9 bases of the junction unmatched. There are 14 residues in the CDR3. CDR1 and CDR2 (germline): MNHEY, SMNVEV (reference sequence). CDR3 amino acids: CATQRQGRTGELFF. CDR3 nucleotides: TGTGCCACCCAGCGACAGGGGCGGACCGGGGAGCTGTTTTTT.

This clonotype was recorded at least ten times. This chain joins TRBV7-3 and TRBJ1-2; D not certain. Germline lookup yields CDR1 SGHTA and CDR2 FQGTGA. This CDR3 has 14 residues. Trimming left V 5 bases short and J 3 bases short, with 13 bases between. The CDR3 coding sequence is TGTGCCAGCAGCCCCCACGGGAGGGACTATGGCTACACCTTC. It specifies CASSPHGRDYGYTF.

The J gene is TRBJ1-2, the V gene TRBV29-1, with D unresolved. Trimming took 3 bases from V and 4 from J, leaving 18 bases between them. The CDR3 has 15 residues. The V gene's germline CDR1 is SQVTM and CDR2 ANQGSEA. CDR3: CSVDRMGRMGYGYTF. The CDR3 DNA reads as TGCAGCGTTGATAGGATGGGCAGAATGGGCTATGGCTACACCTTC.

This clonotype was detected many times. The chain is built from TRBV3-1 and TRBJ2-7, with TRBD2 as a possible D gene (6 bases). The V end was cut by 1 base, the J end by 1 base, with 8 bases between. Looked up from germline, CDR1 is LGHDT and CDR2 is YNNKEL (reference sequence). This CDR3 contains 14 residues. The CDR3 DNA reads as TGTGCCAGCAGCCAAGTCGCGGGGTCCTACGAGCAGTACTTC. This gives the protein CASSQVAGSYEQYF.

This clonotype has more than one count but fewer than ten. The chain couples TRBV4-2 to TRBJ2-1, with 9 bases lining up with TRBD2. There are 15 residues in the CDR3. J gave up 7 bases and V 3 bases, and 7 bases lay outside the gene matches. Looked up from germline, CDR1 is LGHNA and CDR2 is YNFKEQ. As DNA, the CDR3 is TGTGCCAGCAGCCACCCGGGCAGCGGGAGGAATGAGCAGTTCTTC. Its translation is CASSHPGSGRNEQFF.

Many counts were recorded for this clonotype. This chain connects TRBV7-9 to TRBJ2-5, with D hard to call. The germline CDR1 and CDR2 sequences are SEHNR and FQNEAQ (reference sequence). This CDR3 spans 17 amino acids. V lost 8 bases to trimming and J lost 3 bases, with 25 bases between them. In DNA, the CDR3 is TGTGCCAGCGAAGTTGTGGGAACGGGTCAGCTTGAAGAGACCCAGTACTTC. This sequence encodes CASEVVGTGQLEETQYF. The variable domain in full, with the rest retrieved from reference TRBV7-9 and TRBJ2-5, is DTGVSQNPRHKITKRGQNVTFRCDPISEHNRLYWYRQTLGQGPEFLTYFQNEAQLEKSRLLSDRFSAERPKGSFSTLEIQRTEQGDSAMYLCASEVVGTGQLEETQYFGPGTRLLVL.

At least ten counts were recorded for this clonotype. In nucleotides, the CDR3 is TGTGCCAGCAGCACGGGCAGCTTGATATACGAGCAGTACTTC. Its translation is CASSTGSLIYEQYF. J is TRBJ2-7 and V is TRBV4-2; D is ambiguous. Germline CDR1 is LGHNA and CDR2 is YNFKEQ. The CDR3 has 14 amino acids. V was trimmed by 5 bases and J by 4 bases, leaving 15 bases between them.

This clonotype was observed many times. This chain links TRBV3-1 with TRBJ2-3, with 8 bases that match TRBD2. Germline-derived CDR1 and CDR2 are LGHDT and YNNKEL (reference sequence). V dropped 3 bases and J dropped 4; count of bases not matched to a gene: 3. The CDR3 has 14 amino acids. This CDR3 reads CASSQKGLADTQYF. Here the CDR3 DNA reads TGTGCCAGCAGCCAGAAGGGACTAGCAGATACGCAGTATTTT.

This chain joins TRBV27 and TRBJ2-7, with no clear D. Germline V gene data show CDR1 as MNHEY and CDR2 as SMNVEV (reference sequence). This CDR3 spans 14 amino acids. The ends were cut back, 3 bases at V and 2 bases at J, with 11 bases in the middle. The CDR3 nucleotides read TGTGCCAGCAGTTTTAAGGACGGCCCCTACGAGCAGTACTTC. Protein product: CASSFKDGPYEQYF.

The genes are TRBV7-9 and TRBJ2-7, with D maybe TRBD1 (7 bases). The CDR3 sequence is 14 residues long. The germline V gene encodes CDR1 SEHNR and CDR2 FQNEAQ (reference sequence). V was shortened by 4 bases and J by 4 bases, with 14 bases between the two germline ends. The chain's CDR3 is CASSSEGQPYEQYF. CDR3 nucleotide sequence: TGTGCCAGCAGCTCGGAGGGACAGCCATACGAGCAGTACTTC.

This clonotype was counted many times. This chain links TRBV6-1 with TRBJ2-1; 11 bases fit TRBD2. J lost 7 bases, V lost 5 bases, and 7 bases had no gene match. This CDR3 is 15 amino acids long. Germline CDR1 MNHNS, CDR2 SASEGT. The CDR3 DNA follows: TGTGCCAGCAGTCAGTTGTCTAGCGGGGGGAATGAGCAGTTCTTC. It codes for CASSQLSSGGNEQFF.

In its sample, this clonotype was seen a few times. This chain connects TRBV6-1 to TRBJ2-5; the D is unclear. In germline, CDR1 is MNHNS, CDR2 SASEGT. CDR3 size: 14 residues. Trimming left V 5 bases short and J 0 bases short, with 10 bases between. The CDR3 coding sequence is TGTGCCAGCAGTCACTTTCGGAACCAAGAGACCCAGTACTTC. It yields the protein CASSHFRNQETQYF.

This clonotype was found many times. V and J are TRBV11-3 and TRBJ2-1, with 9 nucleotides matching TRBD2. The CDR3 consists of 15 residues. Germline-derived CDR1 and CDR2 are SGHNT and YENEEA. The V and J ends lost 1 base and 6 bases, in that order; junction bases with no gene match: 4. CDR3 sequence: CASSLGGRAGNEQFF. CDR3 DNA sequence: TGTGCCAGCAGCTTAGGCGGGAGGGCCGGCAATGAGCAGTTCTTC. Together with reference TRBV11-3 and TRBJ2-1, the CDR3 gives the full variable domain: EAGVVQSPRYKIIEKKQPVAFWCNPISGHNTLYWYLQNLGQGPELLIRYENEEAVDDSQLPKDRFSAERLKGVDSTLKIQPAELGDSAVYLCASSLGGRAGNEQFFGPGTRLTVL.

V gene TRBV27 combines with J gene TRBJ2-5; 10 bases line up with TRBD2. Germline-derived CDR1 and CDR2 are MNHEY and SMNVEV (reference sequence). The V gene end was trimmed by 6 bases and the J gene end by 1 base; junction bases not matched to a gene: 8. This CDR3 has 16 amino acids. This CDR3 reads CASSFILAGVQETQYF. The CDR3 DNA reads as TGTGCCAGCAGCTTCATTCTAGCGGGGGTCCAAGAGACCCAGTACTTC.

A word on this clonotype: This may be a read error, as it is one base from a much larger clone. This chain connects TRBV27 to TRBJ2-7; tentatively, D is TRBD2 (5 bases). Per germline, CDR1 MNHEY and CDR2 SMNVEV (reference sequence). There are 15 residues in the CDR3. CDR3 in DNA: TGTGCCAGCGGTTTTAGGGCGGGCGAATCCTACGAGCAGTACTTC. Its protein product is CASGFRAGESYEQYF.

Of note for this clonotype: Given a much more abundant clone one base away, this may be a read error. The CDR3 reads CAGSFTAGPNNEQFF. CDR3 bases: TGCGCCGGCAGCTTCACTGCCGGGCCTAACAATGAGCAGTTCTTC. The chain carries TRBV5-1 and TRBJ2-1; D is unclear. The germline gives CDR1 SGHRS, CDR2 YFSETQ. This CDR3 region has 15 residues.

The sample holds many counts of this clonotype. The rearrangement uses TRBV2 and TRBJ2-5, with TRBD1 matching 10 bases. Germline CDR1 SNHLY, CDR2 FYNNEI. The CDR3 spans 16 residues. V was clipped by 5 bases and J by 5 bases; unmatched bases: 11. For the CDR3, the DNA is TGTGCCAGCAGTACCCGGACAGGGGGTATCGGGGAGACCCAGTACTTC. Its protein product is CASSTRTGGIGETQYF. The full variable domain, completed using reference TRBV2 and TRBJ2-5, is EPEVTQTPSHQVTQMGQEVILRCVPISNHLYFYWYRQILGQKVEFLVSFYNNEISEKSEIFDDQFSVERPDGSNFTLKIRSTKLEDSAMYFCASSTRTGGIGETQYFGPGTRLLVL.

The rearrangement joins TRBV20-1 to TRBJ2-2; 9 bases map to TRBD2. This CDR3 is 17 amino acids long. Germline assignment: CDR1 DFQATT and CDR2 SNEGSKA (reference sequence). After removal of 0 bases from V and 4 bases from J, the junction contained 9 bases not matched to a gene. CDR3 sequence: CSARDLREGPSTGELFF. Written as DNA, the CDR3 is TGCAGTGCTAGAGATTTGCGGGAGGGTCCGAGCACCGGGGAGCTGTTTTTT.

The chain has TRBV9 and TRBJ2-3; D is uncertain. V lost 0 bases and J 4 bases, leaving 3 bases between the germline ends. Germline-derived CDR1 and CDR2 are SGDLS and YYNGEE. The CDR3 spans 12 residues. The chain's CDR3 is CASSVASDTQYF. The CDR3 DNA reads TGTGCCAGCAGCGTAGCTTCAGATACGCAGTATTTT. Combining the CDR3 with reference TRBV9 and TRBJ2-3 gives the whole variable domain DSGVTQTPKHLITATGQRVTLRCSPRSGDLSVYWYQQSLDQGLQFLIQYYNGEERAKGNILERFSAQQFPDLHSELNLSSLELGDSALYFCASSVASDTQYFGPGTRLTVL.

This clonotype occurred many times. The chain is built from TRBV4-3 and TRBJ2-7, with D tentatively TRBD2 (5 bases). Germline V gene lookup returns CDR1 LGHNA and CDR2 YSLEER. V lost 4 bases, J lost 5 bases, and 12 bases lay in between. This CDR3 spans 13 amino acids. The CDR3 coding sequence is TGCGCCAGCAGCCCCGAACGAGGGCACGAGCAGTACTTC. It translates to CASSPERGHEQYF.